This TCR beta chain is drawn from a study of OX40 agonist ivuxolimab in advanced cancers. Clones were sequenced by immunoSEQ multiplex PCR, and TCRdb holds only the in-frame ones, with some missing. The data hold about 72,000 clones, with over 70% observed a single time. The CDR3 runs 15 residues. Germline values: CDR1 SSHAT, CDR2 FNYEAQ (reference sequence). Collection of blood occurred at baseline, at cycle 4 day 1, and at cycle 7 day 1. About this clone itself: One junction end disagrees with the germline gene, perhaps due to a read error.

The material sequenced was CD4+ or CD8+ T cells sorted from blood, taken in a trial of the OX40 agonist ivuxolimab. This clonotype was sampled from an adult with an advanced solid tumor such as melanoma, head and neck, liver or kidney cancer. This rearrangement joins TRBV7-7 to TRBJ2-2, with a tentative D call TRBD2 (5 bases). The chain's CDR3 is CASSFRAERTGELFF. For the CDR3, the DNA is TGTGCTAGCAGCTTTAGGGCAGAGCGGACCGGGGAGCTGTTTTTT.